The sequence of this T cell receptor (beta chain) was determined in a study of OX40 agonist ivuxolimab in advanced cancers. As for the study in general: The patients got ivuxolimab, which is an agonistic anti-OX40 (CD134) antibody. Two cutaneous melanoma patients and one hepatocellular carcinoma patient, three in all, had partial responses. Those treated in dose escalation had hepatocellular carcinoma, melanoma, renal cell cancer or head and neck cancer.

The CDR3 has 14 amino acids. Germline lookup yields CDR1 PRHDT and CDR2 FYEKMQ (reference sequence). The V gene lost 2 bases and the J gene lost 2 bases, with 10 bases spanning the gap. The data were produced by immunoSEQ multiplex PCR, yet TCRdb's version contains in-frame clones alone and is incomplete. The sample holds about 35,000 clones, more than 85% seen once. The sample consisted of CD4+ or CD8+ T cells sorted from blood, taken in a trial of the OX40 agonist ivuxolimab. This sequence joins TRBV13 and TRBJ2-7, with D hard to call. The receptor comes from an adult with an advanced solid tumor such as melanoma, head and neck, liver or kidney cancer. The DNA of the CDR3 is TGTGCCAGCAGCTTACTTATTGCCCCCTACGAGCAGTACTTC. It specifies CASSLLIAPYEQYF.